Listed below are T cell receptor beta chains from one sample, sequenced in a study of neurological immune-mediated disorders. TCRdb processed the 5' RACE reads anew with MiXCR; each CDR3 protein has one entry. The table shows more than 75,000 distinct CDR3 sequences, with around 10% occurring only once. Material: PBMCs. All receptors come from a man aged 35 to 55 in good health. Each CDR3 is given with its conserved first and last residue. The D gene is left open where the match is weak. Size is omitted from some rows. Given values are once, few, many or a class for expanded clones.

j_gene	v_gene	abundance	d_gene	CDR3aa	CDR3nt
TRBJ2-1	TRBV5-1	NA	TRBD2	CASSLGDSGSGNEQFF	TGCGCCAGCAGCCTGGGAGATAGCGGGAGTGGTAATGAGCAGTTCTTC
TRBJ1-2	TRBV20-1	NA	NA	CSARRQGGWGRVDYTF	TGCAGTGCTAGAAGGCAAGGGGGGTGGGGACGTGTAGACTACACCTTC
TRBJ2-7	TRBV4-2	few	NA	CASSQDPYGQPYEQYF	TGTGCCAGCAGCCAAGACCCCTATGGGCAGCCATACGAGCAGTACTTC
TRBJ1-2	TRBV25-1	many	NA	CASSESAGRGGYTF	TGTGCCAGCAGTGAATCGGCAGGGAGGGGTGGCTACACCTTC
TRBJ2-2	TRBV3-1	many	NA	CASSPLYGSGELFF	TGTGCCAGCAGCCCCCTCTACGGGTCCGGGGAGCTGTTTTTT
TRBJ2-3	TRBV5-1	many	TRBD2	CASSLATSGYTDTQYF	TGCGCCAGCAGCCTGGCGACTAGCGGGTATACAGATACGCAGTATTTT
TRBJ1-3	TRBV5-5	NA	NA	CASSLNGFSGNTIYF	TGTGCCAGCAGCTTAAACGGCTTCTCTGGAAACACCATATATTTT
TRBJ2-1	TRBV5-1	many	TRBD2	CASSLTGEGYNEQFF	TGCGCCAGCAGCTTGACTGGGGAGGGCTACAATGAGCAGTTCTTC
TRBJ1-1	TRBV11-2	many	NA	CASSSASGHGTEAFF	TGTGCCAGCAGCTCCGCCTCGGGACATGGAACTGAAGCTTTCTTT
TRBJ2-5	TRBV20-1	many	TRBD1	CSARARKGARETQYF	TGCAGTGCTAGAGCGAGGAAGGGGGCGAGAGAGACCCAGTACTTC
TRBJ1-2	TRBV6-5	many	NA	CASSYSSTPANYGYTF	TGTGCCAGCAGTTACTCGAGCACTCCTGCTAACTATGGCTACACCTTC
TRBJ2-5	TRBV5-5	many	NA	CASSFPDTQETQYF	TGTGCCAGCAGCTTTCCGGACACCCAAGAGACCCAGTACTTC
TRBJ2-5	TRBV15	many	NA	CATSRAGYTHLGQYF	TGTGCCACCAGCAGAGCGGGCTATACACATTTGGGCCAGTACTTC
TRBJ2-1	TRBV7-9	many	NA	CASSEKRTFGAGEQFF	TGTGCCAGCAGCGAAAAACGCACCTTCGGGGCGGGTGAGCAGTTCTTC
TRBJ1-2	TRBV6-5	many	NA	CASRNTNYGYTF	TGTGCCAGCCGGAACACTAACTATGGCTACACCTTC
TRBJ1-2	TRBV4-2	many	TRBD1	CASSPLGTGEYYGYTF	TGTGCCAGCAGCCCCCTCGGGACAGGGGAATACTATGGCTACACCTTC
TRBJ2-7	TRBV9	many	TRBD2	CASSVGFPLAGVPYEQYF	TGTGCCAGCAGCGTAGGGTTCCCGCTAGCGGGAGTCCCCTACGAGCAGTACTTC
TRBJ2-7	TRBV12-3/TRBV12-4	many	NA	CASSLGTETYEQYF	TGTGCCAGCAGTTTAGGGACGGAGACCTACGAGCAGTACTTC
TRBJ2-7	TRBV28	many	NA	CASSPSTPGSYEQYF	TGTGCCAGCAGTCCCTCCACACCTGGGTCCTACGAGCAGTACTTC